These 5 T cell receptor beta chains were all obtained from the same sample, sequenced in a study of tumor and adjacent non-tumor tissue in lung cancer. Three rounds of nested PCR, following a modified ARM-PCR protocol, produced the TCRbeta library. MiXCR was run by TCRdb on the multiplex PCR reads, yielding one entry per CDR3 protein. The data show approximately 75,000 distinct CDR3 sequences, around 77% seen once. The template was RNA from unsorted bulk tissue. Sequenced material: lung tumor tissue. The receptor source for this set is a woman in her forties or fifties with non-small cell lung cancer.

Points on this clonotype: At one of its ends the junction is not consistent with the germline gene, which may arise from a read error. The rearrangement links TRBV12-3 or TRBV12-4 to TRBJ2-7; a possible D gene is TRBD2 (5 bases). The DNA end lines up better with TRBJ2-1; the J call may be wrong. This CDR3 has 12 amino acids. Written as DNA, the CDR3 is TGTGTCAGCGGCCGTGGTTCCTACGAGCAGTTCTTC. Translated, it gives CVSGRGSYEQFF.

Notes on this clonotype: One end of the junction does not line up with germline, which may come from a read error. The chain joins TRBV12-3 or TRBV12-4 to TRBJ1-2, with D perhaps TRBD1 (5 bases). The CDR3 is 14 residues long. CDR3 loop: CASMYTTEGYGYTF. Here the CDR3 DNA reads TGTGCCAGCATGTATACGACAGAAGGCTATGGCTATACCTTC.

The rearrangement links TRBV6-6 to TRBJ1-6, with D possibly being TRBD1 (6 bases). The CDR3 consists of 15 residues. Looked up from germline, CDR1 is MNHNY and CDR2 is SVGAGI (reference sequence). Trimming took off 4 bases at V and 12 bases at J, with 19 bases between the two ends. CDR3 protein: CASSSPAQGNIPLHF. The CDR3 DNA follows: TGTGCCAGCAGTTCTCCGGCTCAGGGGAATATACCCCTCCACTTT.

Comments on this clonotype: Possible read error: a much larger clone is one base away. V gene TRBV20-1 combines with J gene TRBJ2-7; D possibly corresponds to TRBD2 (5 bases). This CDR3 contains 12 residues. Germline values: CDR1 DFQATT, CDR2 SNEGSKA (reference sequence). In nucleotides, the CDR3 is TGCAGTGCTCGAGCGGAGACCTACGAGCAGAACTTC. Encoded protein: CSARAETYEQNF.

With regard to this clonotype: At one of its ends the junction is not consistent with the germline gene, which may arise from a read error. The chain recombines TRBV6-1 with TRBJ2-1, with D perhaps given as TRBD1 or TRBD2 (5 bases each). Per germline, CDR1 MNHNS and CDR2 SASEGT. The length of the CDR3 is 14 residues. The CDR3 sequence: CASSEAATLGEQLF. CDR3 nucleotides: TGTGCCAGCAGTGAAGCGGCTACACTGGGGGAGCAGTTATTC.